This is a list of T cell receptor beta chains from one sample in a study of early T cells in non-severe SARS-CoV-2 infection. MiXCR, applied by TCRdb to the 5' RACE reads, yields one record per CDR3 protein. The sample shows more than 45,000 distinct CDR3 sequences, 5.6% of them seen only once. Sequencing was done on a sample of whole blood. These receptors all come from an adult who was a healthcare worker with PCR-confirmed SARS-CoV-2 infection or an uninfected control (not recorded which). The CDR3 runs from the conserved cysteine through the conserved F or W. A D gene is named only where the DNA matches it firmly. Clone size is given for some rows only: seen once, a few or many times, or a class if the clone is expanded.

clone_size j_call d_call v_call cdr3_nt cdr3_aa
many TRBJ2-1 TRBD2 TRBV2 TGTGCCAGCAGTTCTAGGGGAGGTAGCGGGAGGGAGCAGTTCTTC CASSSRGGSGREQFF
many TRBJ1-4 - TRBV27 TGTGCCAGCAGCCAGACCGTTAATGAAAAACTGTTTTTT CASSQTVNEKLFF
few TRBJ2-7 - TRBV27 TGTGCCAGCAGCCCTGGCTTAGGGGGCGAGCAGTACTTC CASSPGLGGEQYF
many TRBJ2-1 TRBD2 TRBV29-1 TGCAGCGTTGAACGCTCGTCTAGCGGGAGACGCAATGAGCAGTTCTTC CSVERSSSGRRNEQFF
- TRBJ2-2 - TRBV6-1 TGTGCCAGCAGATTTGGGACGGCGAACACCGGGGAGCTGTTTTTT CASRFGTANTGELFF
few TRBJ1-5 - TRBV5-5 TGTGCCAGCAGCCCACAGGGATGGCAGCCCCAGCATTTT CASSPQGWQPQHF
many TRBJ2-7 - TRBV20-1 TGCAGTGGCGCAGGGACCCACGAGCAGTACTTC CSGAGTHEQYF
- TRBJ2-7 - TRBV5-6 TGTGCCAGCAGCTTCCCTTCGGGGTCTTACGAGCAGTACTTC CASSFPSGSYEQYF
many TRBJ1-1 - TRBV25-1 TGTGCCAGCAGTGACAGGGTGCGAGAAGCTTTCTTT CASSDRVREAFF
many TRBJ2-7 - TRBV28 TGTGCCAGCAGTCTAAGGAGCCCTGGATTCGAGCAGTACTTC CASSLRSPGFEQYF
- TRBJ2-3 - TRBV6-1 TGTGCCAGCTTCACCCCCGAGGTTTTTAAAGGGCCAGGGTATTTT CASFTPEVFKGPGYF
- TRBJ1-3 - TRBV21-1 - CASSGTPFGSGNTIYF
few TRBJ2-7 - TRBV12-5 TGTGCTAGTGGCCATCGTAGCGAGCAGTACTTC CASGHRSEQYF
many TRBJ2-7 - TRBV19 TGTGCCAGTAGTCTTCAGTATGGCCCCTACGAGCAGTACTTC CASSLQYGPYEQYF
- TRBJ2-6 - TRBV20-1 TGCAGTGCTAGAGCAGCGAGTGGGGCCAACGTCCTGACTTTC CSARAASGANVLTF
many TRBJ2-7 - TRBV5-6 TGTGCCAGCAGCTGGGCGGGACGGAGCTACGAGCAGTACTTC CASSWAGRSYEQYF
few TRBJ1-2 - TRBV7-6 TGTGCCAGCAGCCCCGCGGGTCAACTATTCTATGGCTACACCTTC CASSPAGQLFYGYTF
many TRBJ2-2 TRBD1 TRBV6-6 TGTGCCAGCAGTTACGAGGGGGCGCAGAGCGGGGAGCTGTTTTTT CASSYEGAQSGELFF
few TRBJ2-1 - TRBV9 TGTGCCAGCAGCCCGGTTGGGGCGAATGAGCAGTTCTTC CASSPVGANEQFF
many TRBJ1-2 - TRBV11-2 TGTGCCAGCAGCTTAATTGCCCGACGATATGGCTACACCTTC CASSLIARRYGYTF
few TRBJ1-5 TRBD1 TRBV18 TGTGCCAGCTCACCACAGGGGGCAAGCAATCAGCCCCAGCATTTT CASSPQGASNQPQHF
many TRBJ2-5 - TRBV29-1 TGCAGCGTTGGGTGGAATCCGGAGACCCAGTACTTC CSVGWNPETQYF
few TRBJ2-7 - TRBV2 TGTGCCAGCAGTGAAGGTTGGGTTGCGGGACCCTCCTACGAGCAGTACTTC CASSEGWVAGPSYEQYF
few TRBJ2-5 - TRBV6-6 TGTGCCAGCGGGTGGTGGCCGGGCCAAGAGACCCAGTACTTC CASGWWPGQETQYF
- TRBJ2-2 - TRBV11-2 TGTGCCAGCAGCCAAAGACGGACCGGGGAGCTGTTTTTT CASSQRRTGELFF
many TRBJ1-6 TRBD1 TRBV7-2 TGTGCCAGCAGTCAAAACAGGGGGGTTAATTCACCCCTCCACTTT CASSQNRGVNSPLHF
many TRBJ2-4 - TRBV5-1 TGCGCCAGCAGCTTGCTACCATTAGCCAAAAACATTCAGTACTTC CASSLLPLAKNIQYF
many TRBJ1-2 - TRBV19 TGTGCCAGTAGTACCCCCTATGGCTACACCTTC CASSTPYGYTF
few TRBJ2-3 TRBD2 TRBV7-2 TGTGCCAGCAGCTTAGTCAGCGGGAGGGCCGGGTTTACAGATACGCAGTATTTT CASSLVSGRAGFTDTQYF
- TRBJ1-2 - TRBV29-1 TGCAGCGTTGAAGTCCCTGACAACTACTATGGCTACACCTTC CSVEVPDNYYGYTF
many TRBJ2-7 TRBD2 TRBV6-5 TGTGCCAGCAGCCCCCCTTGGGCGGGAGCCTACGAGCAGTACTTC CASSPPWAGAYEQYF
many TRBJ1-5 - TRBV7-2 TGTGCCAGCAGCTTAATCGACAATCAGCCCCAGCATTTT CASSLIDNQPQHF
- TRBJ2-2 - TRBV3-1 TGTGCCAGCACTCATTGGCCCTCGAGGACCGGGGAGCTGTTTTTT CASTHWPSRTGELFF
many TRBJ2-7 - TRBV12-3/TRBV12-4 TGTGCCAGCACCCTAGGGGGGGAGCAGTACTTC CASTLGGEQYF
few TRBJ2-1 TRBD2 TRBV9 TGTGCCAGCAGCCCTGGGACTAGCGCGGGTGAGCAGTTCTTC CASSPGTSAGEQFF
many TRBJ1-2 TRBD1 TRBV28 TGTGCCAGCAGGACAGGGGGCGGCGGCTACACCTTC CASRTGGGGYTF
many TRBJ2-1 TRBD1 TRBV7-2 TGTGCCAGCAGCCTAGACGGACAGGGCCTCGGGAATGAGCAGTTCTTC CASSLDGQGLGNEQFF
many TRBJ2-7 - TRBV4-1 TGCGCCAGCAGCCCCCGGGAACACCCCTACGAGCAGTACTTC CASSPREHPYEQYF
few TRBJ2-2 TRBD1 TRBV3-1 TGTGCCAGCAGCCAACCAGAAGGGGGCCGGGGGGAGCTGTTTTTT CASSQPEGGRGELFF
few TRBJ2-1 - TRBV6-2/TRBV6-3 TGTGCCAGCAGTTACGCCCAGGCGGAGTATGAGCAGTTCTTC CASSYAQAEYEQFF
few TRBJ2-3 - TRBV7-3 TGTGCCAGCAGCTTAACTTCCGGGGGAACGCAGTATTTT CASSLTSGGTQYF
- TRBJ2-7 TRBD1 TRBV29-1 TGCAGCGTTGTGGACAGGGGGTTGTACGAGCAGTACTTC CSVVDRGLYEQYF
few TRBJ1-1 - TRBV7-6 TGTGCCAGCAGCTTAGCCGCGGCAGGCATGAACACTGAAGCTTTCTTT CASSLAAAGMNTEAFF
- TRBJ2-5 - TRBV6-2/TRBV6-3 TGTGCCAGCAGCCTCTTCGAGTCGCTGACCCAGTACTTC CASSLFESLTQYF
many TRBJ1-2 - TRBV5-1 TGCGCCAGCAGCTACCGACGCCGCTATGGCTACACCTTC CASSYRRRYGYTF
many TRBJ2-1 TRBD2 TRBV4-1 TGCGCCAGCAGCCGGCAAGGAGCGGGAGGCAGGAATGAGCAGTTCTTC CASSRQGAGGRNEQFF
- TRBJ1-5 - TRBV9 TGTGCCAGCAGCGTAGGGACAGACAATCAGCCCCAGCATTTT CASSVGTDNQPQHF
few TRBJ2-7 TRBD1 TRBV28 TGTGCCAGCAGTATCCCAAGGGAGGACAGGGGGTCGAGCGACGAGCAGTACTTC CASSIPREDRGSSDEQYF
many TRBJ1-1 - TRBV19 TGTGCCAGTAGCTGGGGACGGATGAACACTGAAGCTTTCTTT CASSWGRMNTEAFF
many TRBJ2-2 TRBD1 TRBV7-9 TGTGCCAGCAGCTTGGAAGGACAGGGAAGGATGTTTTTT CASSLEGQGRMFF
many TRBJ2-7 - TRBV24-1 TGTGCCACCAGTCCCACCCCTGGAGAGCAGTACTTC CATSPTPGEQYF
many TRBJ2-5 - TRBV2 TGTGCCAGCAGGACAAGACCTTCGGAGACCCAGTACTTC CASRTRPSETQYF
many TRBJ1-2 TRBD1 TRBV20-1 TGCAGTGCTAGGTTGGAAGGGGGCCTAGGAGATGGCTACACCTTC CSARLEGGLGDGYTF
few TRBJ1-2 - TRBV10-3 TGTGCCATCAGCCCACCTCAGGTGGGGAGGGACTATGGCTACACCTTC CAISPPQVGRDYGYTF
- TRBJ1-4 TRBD1 TRBV5-5 TGTGCCAGCAGCTTGGACGTCCCCGGACAGGTTACCAATGAAAAACTGTTTTTT CASSLDVPGQVTNEKLFF
many TRBJ2-7 - TRBV10-2 TGCGCCAGCAGCGAGACAGGCGTAGCCTACGAGCAGTACTTC CASSETGVAYEQYF
few TRBJ2-5 - TRBV29-1 TGCAGCTACAGTGGGGCGGGGACCCAGTACTTC CSYSGAGTQYF
many TRBJ2-1 - TRBV5-1 TGCGCCAGCAGGGCTACCGGGGCTAAAGAGCAGTTCTTC CASRATGAKEQFF
many TRBJ1-1 TRBD1 TRBV12-3/TRBV12-4 TGTGCCAGCAGTCCCGGACAGGGGGCGGTCACTGAAGCTTTCTTT CASSPGQGAVTEAFF
many TRBJ1-5 TRBD1 TRBV7-8 TGTGCCAGCAGCCAGGACAGGGAAAAATGGCAGCCCCAGCATTTT CASSQDREKWQPQHF